Shown below are 18 T cell receptor beta chains from a single sample sequenced in a study of cytomegalovirus exposure and HLA in healthy donors. TCRdb keeps only in-frame clones here, not all; method: immunoSEQ multiplex PCR. The table shows hundreds of thousands of clones, with roughly 88% occurring only once. Sequenced material: PBMCs. The origin of the receptors is a woman between 18 and 30 years old in good health and CMV-seronegative.

The chain links TRBV5-1 to TRBJ1-1, with 8 bases matching TRBD1. This CDR3 region has 13 residues. The J segment lost 4 bases and the V segment lost 4 bases, leaving 3 bases of the junction unmatched. Germline CDR1 and CDR2: SGHRS and YFSETQ. CDR3 loop: CASSGTGGTEAFF. In nucleotides, the CDR3 is TGCGCCAGCAGCGGAACAGGGGGCACTGAAGCTTTCTTT.

The chain recombines TRBV11-3 with TRBJ2-2, with TRBD2 identical over 12 bases. CDR1 is SGHNT, CDR2 YENEEA, per germline. The CDR3 is 16 amino acids. Unmatched junction bases numbered 7, after V lost 5 bases and J lost 6 bases. CDR3 residues: CASSPRTSGNPGELFF. In DNA form, the CDR3 reads TGTGCCAGCAGCCCCCGGACTAGCGGGAATCCCGGGGAGCTGTTTTTT.

This clone was seen only once. The chain recombines TRBV4-1 with TRBJ2-2; 12 nucleotides line up with TRBD2. The J segment lost 7 bases and the V segment lost 0 bases, leaving 3 bases of the junction unmatched. The CDR3 has 16 residues. Germline CDR1 is MGHRA and CDR2 is YSYEKL. CDR3 nucleotides: TGCGCCAGCAGCCAAGAGCTAGCGGGAGGGATCGGGGAGCTGTTTTTT. As protein: CASSQELAGGIGELFF.

V is TRBV6-6 and J is TRBJ2-5, with 11 bases fitting TRBD1. The CDR3 loop spans 16 amino acids. V lost 5 bases to trimming and J lost 9 bases; unmatched junction nucleotides: 14. Germline-derived CDR1 and CDR2 are MNHNY and SVGAGI (reference sequence). CDR3 sequence: CASSHPGQGGHVAQYF. CDR3 DNA sequence: TGTGCCAGCAGTCATCCGGGACAGGGGGGACACGTGGCCCAGTACTTC.

J is TRBJ2-5 and V is TRBV7-9; 7 nucleotides line up with TRBD1. Germline V CDR1 and CDR2: SEHNR, FQNEAQ (reference sequence). The CDR3 loop spans 15 amino acids. V shed 6 bases and J 2 bases; nucleotides not matched to a gene: 9. CDR3 protein: CASSPPGQRQETQYF. CDR3 coding DNA: TGTGCCAGCAGTCCCCCGGGACAGCGTCAAGAGACCCAGTACTTC.

The chain couples TRBV7-8 to TRBJ2-2, with 10 bases lining up with TRBD2. Trimming cost V 1 base and J 3 bases; bases outside gene matches: 14. This CDR3 region has 20 residues. The germline CDR1 and CDR2 sequences are SGHVS and FQNEAQ. In nucleotides, the CDR3 is TGTGCCAGCAGCTTAGTCACTAGCGGGACGCGAGAGGGTTACACCGGGGAGCTGTTTTTT. Its translation: CASSLVTSGTREGYTGELFF.

The V gene is TRBV5-6, the J gene TRBJ2-7; D is possibly TRBD1 (6 bases). V lost 3 bases and J lost 2, with 15 bases in between. From germline, CDR1 is SGHDT and CDR2 YYEEEE. The CDR3 contains 15 residues. CDR3 DNA sequence: TGTGCCAGCAGCTCGAAGCTGACAGGTACCTACGAGCAGTACTTC. This codes for CASSSKLTGTYEQYF. Supplemented by reference TRBV5-6 and TRBJ2-7, the full variable domain reads DAGVTQSPTHLIKTRGQQVTLRCSPKSGHDTVSWYQQALGQGPQFIFQYYEEEERQRGNFPDRFSGHQFPNYSSELNVNALLLGDSALYLCASSSKLTGTYEQYFGPGTRLTVT.

This clone showed up just a few times. V gene TRBV21-1 combines with J gene TRBJ2-7; TRBD2 is taken as the D call from the table, unchecked against the DNA. TRBV21-1 is shown as a pseudogene. The CDR3 is made up of 16 amino acids. For the CDR3, the DNA is TGTGCCAGCAGCCCCCCTGAGCTAGCGGGTCTCTACGAGCAGTACTTC. Residues: CASSPPELAGLYEQYF.

This chain joins TRBV6-5 and TRBJ2-5; D is perhaps TRBD2 (6 bases). Germline assignment: CDR1 MNHEY and CDR2 SVGAGI. This CDR3 contains 14 residues. V dropped 10 bases and J dropped 3 bases, with 18 bases sitting between them. The CDR3 protein is CATKAGLYKETQYF. The CDR3 coding sequence is TGTGCCACCAAGGCAGGACTATATAAAGAGACCCAGTACTTC.

The chain joins TRBV10-3 to TRBJ2-7; 7 bases fit TRBD2. Germline lookup yields CDR1 ENHRY and CDR2 SYGVKD. J lost 2 bases, V lost 11 bases, and 12 bases had no gene match. The length of the CDR3 is 14 residues. CDR3 protein: CAAGEGLVTYEQYF. The CDR3 DNA reads as TGTGCCGCCGGAGAAGGACTAGTTACCTACGAGCAGTACTTC.

The chain employs TRBV7-8 and TRBJ2-2; TRBD2 aligns across 7 bases. The V gene's germline CDR1 is SGHVS and CDR2 FQNEAQ. The CDR3 is 18 amino acids. V was clipped by 5 bases and J by 4 bases; unmatched bases: 16. The CDR3 DNA reads TGTGCCAGCAGCCAATCGGCCGAAGCGGGAAGGGTCACCGGGGAGCTGTTTTTT. Protein product: CASSQSAEAGRVTGELFF. Drawing the rest from reference TRBV7-8 and TRBJ2-2, the complete variable domain is GAGVSQSPRYKVAKRGQDVALRCDPISGHVSLFWYQQALGQGPEFLTYFQNEAQLDKSGLPSDRFFAERPEGSVSTLKIQRTQQEDSAVYLCASSQSAEAGRVTGELFFGEGSRLTVL.

This chain uses TRBV6-6 with TRBJ2-7; 11 nucleotides align to TRBD1. V was clipped by 6 bases and J by 0 bases; unmatched bases: 7. Germline lookup yields CDR1 MNHNY and CDR2 SVGAGI (reference sequence). The CDR3 is made up of 16 amino acids. For the CDR3, the DNA is TGTGCCAGCAGCCCGGGACAGGGGGTTTACTCCTACGAGCAGTACTTC. Its protein product is CASSPGQGVYSYEQYF.

This sequence joins TRBV15 and TRBJ1-1; D unclear. From germline, CDR1 is LNHNV and CDR2 YYDKDF (reference sequence). Trimming stripped 0 bases from V and 6 bases from J, with 8 bases between. The CDR3 has 13 amino acids. The CDR3 DNA sequence: TGTGCCACCAGCAGAGACCTTCAGGCTGAAGCTTTCTTT. Translated: CATSRDLQAEAFF.

The J gene is TRBJ2-7, the V gene TRBV28; tentative D call: TRBD2 (5 bases). The germline V and J ends were trimmed by 1 base and 4 bases, with 14 bases remaining between them. The CDR3 length is 15 residues. In germline, CDR1 is MDHEN, CDR2 SYDVKM. CDR3 nucleotide sequence: TGTGCCAGCAGTTTATATCGTGACTACTCTTACGAGCAGTACTTC. This translates into CASSLYRDYSYEQYF.

Remarks on this clone: This CDR3 is also generated by other DNA sequences in the sample. The chain links TRBV28 to TRBJ1-5; D is unclear. Trimming pared 2 bases from V and 5 bases from J, leaving 4 bases between. CDR1 is MDHEN, CDR2 SYDVKM, per germline. The CDR3 runs 12 residues. DNA of the CDR3: TGTGCCAGCAGTTTAAGCGATCAGCCCCAGCATTTT. This translates into CASSLSDQPQHF.

The rearrangement joins TRBV12-5 to TRBJ1-2, with 8 bases that match TRBD1. Trimming removed 5 bases from V and 4 bases from J; junction bases left unmatched: 12. The length of the CDR3 is 16 residues. The germline gives CDR1 LGHNT, CDR2 FRNRAP. The CDR3 loop reads CASGGQGPPNLYGYTF. In DNA, the CDR3 is TGTGCTAGTGGTGGACAGGGCCCACCAAACCTCTATGGCTACACCTTC.

Points on this clone: The conserved final phenylalanine or tryptophan is absent from the CDR3, which likely points to a read error. The limits of the CDR3 on the DNA are not certain, so only TCRdb's listed CDR3 is given. The CDR3 region is CASSEFNGDRVIL. The chain recombines TRBV25-1 with TRBJ1-4; the D segment call TRBD1 is taken from the table without a DNA check. Germline V gives CDR1 MGHDK, CDR2 SYGVNS. From its first to its last residue, the CDR3 has 13 amino acids.

The sample holds one count of this clone. The rearrangement links TRBV4-1 to TRBJ2-7; 14 bases are shared with TRBD2. V was pared by 0 bases and J by 4 bases, with 20 bases of the junction left unmatched. The CDR3 has 22 residues. Germline V gene sequence: CDR1 MGHRA, CDR2 YSYEKL. In DNA, the CDR3 is TGCGCCAGCAGCCAAGAGGGTCTAGGACGGTGGACTAGCGGGAGGAGAAGATACGAGCAGTACTTC. It specifies CASSQEGLGRWTSGRRRYEQYF.